Listed below are T cell receptor beta chains from one sample, sequenced in a study of shared clonotypes between healthy human individuals. TCRdb keeps only in-frame clones here, not all; method: immunoSEQ multiplex PCR. This table has about 2.4 million clones, roughly 93% appearing once. Input material: naive CD4+ T cells from PBMCs. These receptors came from a man aged 18 to 30 in good health. Some clones in this sample may be carry-over from other donors' samples. Each CDR3 is given with its conserved first and last residue. Fields, in order: clone size, V gene, D gene, J gene, CDR3 protein, CDR3 DNA. A D gene is named only where the DNA matches it firmly. Some rows have no size entry. The others give once, few or many, or a class for an expanded clone.

>-|TRBV15|-|TRBJ2-7
CATSRVSGYEQYF
TGTGCCACCAGCAGAGTTTCCGGCTACGAGCAGTACTTC
>-|TRBV9|TRBD1|TRBJ1-2
CASSARQGGYTF
TGTGCCAGCAGCGCCCGACAGGGAGGTTACACCTTC
>-|TRBV10-1|-|TRBJ2-7
CASSESGADTYEQYF
TGCGCCAGCAGTGAATCGGGGGCCGATACCTACGAGCAGTACTTC
>few|TRBV19|-|TRBJ1-4
CASSVQGLNEKLFF
TGTGCCAGTAGTGTACAGGGCCTTAATGAAAAACTGTTTTTT
>-|TRBV30|-|TRBJ1-2
CAWRDQGLGYGYTF
TGTGCCTGGAGGGACCAGGGTCTTGGCTATGGCTACACCTTC
>-|TRBV5-1|-|TRBJ2-5
CASSLDSFQETQYF
TGCGCCAGCAGCTTGGACAGCTTCCAAGAGACCCAGTACTTC
>-|TRBV9|TRBD1|TRBJ2-5
CASSARDQGQVQETQYF
TGTGCCAGCAGCGCGAGAGATCAGGGACAGGTTCAAGAGACCCAGTACTTC
>-|TRBV15|-|TRBJ1-2
CATSRDLASSAYGYTF
TGTGCCACCAGCAGAGATCTAGCGTCGTCAGCGTATGGCTACACCTTC
>-|TRBV28|TRBD1|TRBJ2-5
CASSFTGGRLMTQYF
TGTGCCAGCAGTTTTACAGGGGGTCGATTAATGACCCAGTACTTC
>-|TRBV28|TRBD1|TRBJ1-2
CASRLQTGTGQGLWGYTF
TGTGCCAGCAGGCTCCAAACCGGCACCGGACAGGGACTATGGGGCTACACCTTC
>-|TRBV18|-|TRBJ1-2
CASSPGLPIGGYTF
TGTGCCAGCTCACCCGGACTCCCAATAGGTGGCTACACCTTC
>-|TRBV19|-|TRBJ2-3
CASTPKGQSTDTQYF
TGTGCCAGTACCCCAAAGGGGCAGAGCACAGATACGCAGTATTTT
>once|TRBV18|-|TRBJ1-1
CASSPTSQGDTEAFF
TGTGCCAGCTCACCCACTTCACAGGGAGACACTGAAGCTTTCTTT
>-|TRBV19|TRBD1|TRBJ2-3
CASSPTGGLDTQYF
TGTGCCAGTAGCCCCACAGGGGGTCTAGATACGCAGTATTTT
>-|TRBV30|-|TRBJ2-1
CAWSGRGSYNEQFF
TGTGCCTGGAGTGGGAGGGGGTCCTACAATGAGCAGTTCTTC
>-|TRBV5-1|-|TRBJ2-2
CASSRTGDANTGELFF
TGCGCCAGCAGCCGGACGGGGGACGCGAACACCGGGGAGCTGTTTTTT
>-|TRBV18|-|TRBJ2-3
CASSPDSRTDTQYF
TGTGCCAGCTCACCTGACAGCCGGACAGATACGCAGTATTTT
>-|TRBV5-4|-|TRBJ2-3
CASSPDPTPDTQYF
TGTGCCAGCAGCCCAGACCCTACCCCAGATACGCAGTATTTT
>-|TRBV14|-|TRBJ1-1
CASSHLGTEAFF
TGTGCCAGCAGCCACCTGGGCACTGAAGCTTTCTTT
>-|TRBV27|-|TRBJ1-3
CASRGSLSGNTIYF
TGTGCCAGCAGGGGGAGTCTCTCTGGAAACACCATATATTTT
>-|TRBV20-1|-|TRBJ2-1
CSAVYNEQFF
TGCAGTGCTGTTTACAATGAGCAGTTCTTC
>-|TRBV10-3|-|TRBJ1-4
CAISDGPATNEKLFF
TGTGCCATCAGTGACGGGCCAGCAACTAATGAAAAACTGTTTTTT
>-|TRBV5-1|-|TRBJ1-5
CASSRDGSNQPQHF
TGCGCCAGCAGCAGGGATGGGAGCAATCAGCCCCAGCATTTT
>-|TRBV6-1|TRBD1|TRBJ1-4
CASSRGGNEKLFF
TGTGCCAGCAGCAGGGGGGGTAATGAAAAACTGTTTTTT
>-|TRBV6-5|TRBD1|TRBJ2-5
CASSYSWQGARETQYF
TGTGCCAGCAGTTACTCGTGGCAGGGGGCGCGAGAGACCCAGTACTTC
>-|TRBV4-1|TRBD1|TRBJ1-5
CASSQGTPDRDGDRPQHF
TGCGCCAGCAGCCAGGGGACGCCTGACAGGGACGGGGATCGGCCCCAGCATTTT
>-|TRBV29-1|-|TRBJ1-1
CSVAGTFEAFF
TGCAGCGTCGCCGGGACGTTCGAAGCTTTCTTT
>-|TRBV18|TRBD1|TRBJ2-5
CASSPLSGGQETQYF
TGTGCCAGCTCACCTCTGTCAGGGGGACAAGAGACCCAGTACTTC
>few|TRBV9|-|TRBJ1-2
CASSVGPVPFDYGYTF
TGTGCCAGCAGCGTAGGTCCAGTTCCGTTCGACTATGGCTACACCTTC
>-|TRBV28|TRBD1|TRBJ2-7
CASRGTGASYEQYF
TGTGCCAGCAGAGGGACAGGGGCGTCCTACGAGCAGTACTTC
>once|TRBV5-5|-|TRBJ2-3
CASSLVKDTQYF
TGTGCCAGCAGCTTGGTGAAAGATACGCAGTATTTT
>-|TRBV4-2|-|TRBJ2-7
CASSQGWGPYEQYF
TGTGCCAGCAGCCAAGGGTGGGGGCCCTACGAGCAGTACTTC
>once|TRBV7-9|-|TRBJ2-1
CASSLKRVGYNEQFF
TGTGCCAGCAGCTTAAAGAGGGTGGGGTACAATGAGCAGTTCTTC
>-|TRBV30|TRBD1|TRBJ2-7
CAWRRQGFTYEQYF
TGTGCCTGGAGAAGACAGGGGTTCACCTACGAGCAGTACTTC
>-|TRBV15|TRBD1|TRBJ2-7
CATSRGTGVKYEQYF
TGTGCCACCAGCAGGGGGACAGGGGTAAAATACGAGCAGTACTTC
>-|TRBV6-6|-|TRBJ2-3
CASRDYRDTDTQYF
TGTGCCAGCAGAGATTACAGGGACACAGATACGCAGTATTTT
>-|TRBV7-9|TRBD2|TRBJ2-1
CASSRQLAGGIEQFF
TGTGCCAGCAGCCGCCAACTAGCGGGAGGCATTGAGCAGTTCTTC
>-|TRBV18|-|TRBJ2-7
CASSSTYEQYF
TGTGCCAGCTCATCTACCTACGAGCAGTACTTC
>-|TRBV15|-|TRBJ1-1
CATSTPSTGKRTEAFF
TGTGCCACCAGCACTCCAAGTACAGGGAAGAGGACTGAAGCTTTCTTT
>-|TRBV5-1|-|TRBJ2-1
CASKFPNNEQFF
TGCGCCAGTAAATTTCCGAACAATGAGCAGTTCTTC
>-|TRBV7-8|-|TRBJ2-3
CASSWSAASSTDTQYF
TGTGCCAGCAGCTGGTCGGCTGCCAGTAGCACAGATACGCAGTATTTT
>-|TRBV6-1|-|TRBJ1-2
CASSESIGKYYGYTF
TGTGCCAGCAGTGAATCAATCGGGAAGTACTATGGCTACACCTTC